The next 18 T cell receptor beta chains were all read from a single sample in a study of blood T cell repertoires in COVID-19 (dated by TCRdb to about 2020). The library was prepared using the immunoSEQ multiplex PCR assay. Entries here come from immuneACCESS through TCRdb and include only in-frame sequences with V and J called. Some clones fail to appear in such tables; in the studies checked, an unresolved V gene covers under half of the shortfall, and the cause of the remainder is unknown. Counted in this sample were under 140,000 clones; around nine tenths of them appeared once. Together, the top ten hold 3.3% of the sample. The source material was peripheral blood. The receptor set was obtained from a woman in her 50s with acute or convalescent COVID-19.

This clone was found a few times. CDR3 nucleotides: TGCAGCGCTGGAGACACCGGGGAGCTGTTTTTT. This translates into CSAGDTGELFF. The chain is built from TRBV29-1 and TRBJ2-2; D ambiguous. The length of the CDR3 is 11 residues. V dropped 7 bases and J dropped 3 bases, with 6 bases sitting between them. CDR1 SQVTM and CDR2 ANQGSEA come from the germline V gene.

The chain recombines TRBV24-1 with TRBJ1-5; possibly TRBD1 for D (5 bases). Germline V gives CDR1 KGHDR, CDR2 SFDVKD. V was trimmed by 4 bases and J by 4 bases, leaving 16 bases between them. CDR3 length: 16 amino acids. The DNA for the CDR3 is TGTGCCACCAGTGAAACTACAGGTCACGGTAATCAGCCCCAGCATTTT. It translates to CATSETTGHGNQPQHF.

V is TRBV3-1 (or the pseudogene TRBV3-2) and J is TRBJ1-2; the D is unclear. V gave up 0 bases and J gave up 4 bases, with 9 bases separating them. Germline V gives CDR1 LGHDT, CDR2 YNNKEL (reference sequence). This CDR3 is 14 amino acids long. DNA for the CDR3: TGTGCCAGCAGCCAAGATGACAATTTCTATGGCTACACCTTC. Translated, it gives CASSQDDNFYGYTF.

The chain couples TRBV14 to TRBJ2-7, with D possibly TRBD1 on 6 matching bases. Germline CDR1 reads SGHDN; CDR2 reads FVKESK. The V and J ends lost 1 base and 10 bases respectively, with 14 bases between them. This CDR3 region has 13 residues. The CDR3 is CASSQVQGLSQYF. CDR3 coding DNA: TGTGCCAGCAGCCAAGTGCAGGGGTTGAGTCAGTACTTC.

The chain is built from TRBV28 and TRBJ2-7; 9 positions agree with TRBD1. Looked up from germline, CDR1 is MDHEN and CDR2 is SYDVKM. This CDR3 contains 14 residues. V lost 7 bases to trimming and J lost 3 bases; unmatched junction nucleotides: 7. The CDR3 loop reads CASTKGTGFYEQYF. The CDR3 DNA reads TGTGCCAGCACGAAAGGGACAGGGTTCTACGAGCAGTACTTC.

This clone was recorded once. The chain couples TRBV24-1 to TRBJ1-5; no clear D gene. Per the germline V gene, CDR1 is KGHDR and CDR2 is SFDVKD. The CDR3 has 13 residues. Deletions cut 9 bases from V and 9 bases from J, with 17 bases between. The CDR3 DNA is TGTGCCACCCCGGCGAAATTTGGGAGGCCCCAGCATTTT. Its translation is CATPAKFGRPQHF.

The chain recombines TRBV9 with TRBJ2-7; D is possibly TRBD2 (6 bases). Germline CDR1 is SGDLS and CDR2 is YYNGEE. Trimming shortened V by 2 bases and J by 1 base, and 13 bases separated the two germline ends. The CDR3 is 15 residues long. CDR3 amino acids: CASSVGGGGSYEQYF. The CDR3 coding sequence is TGTGCCAGCAGCGTGGGGGGAGGCGGGTCCTACGAGCAGTACTTC.

This chain connects TRBV24-1 to TRBJ2-3, with a tentative D call TRBD1 (5 bases). The V gene lost 2 bases and the J gene lost 0 bases, with 8 bases spanning the gap. The CDR3 loop spans 15 amino acids. Germline CDR1 and CDR2: KGHDR and SFDVKD. CDR3 residues: CATSDSGLSTDTQYF. The DNA of the CDR3 is TGTGCCACCAGTGATTCAGGGCTAAGCACAGATACGCAGTATTTT.

CDR3 amino acids: CASSLQTSSYEQYF. CDR3 DNA: TGCGCCAGCAGCCTTCAAACGAGCTCCTACGAGCAGTACTTC. This chain uses TRBV5-1 with TRBJ2-7, with no clear D. The CDR3 has 14 residues. CDR1 and CDR2 (germline): SGHRS, YFSETQ. V lost 4 bases, J lost 0 bases, and 11 bases lay in between.

The genes are TRBV9 and TRBJ2-2, with D possibly TRBD2 on 5 matching bases. Trimming took 3 bases from V and 7 from J, leaving 10 bases between them. The CDR3 length is 13 residues. Germline V gene sequence: CDR1 SGDLS, CDR2 YYNGEE. The CDR3 nucleotides read TGTGCCAGCAGCGCCGAGGGCAGCGGGGAGCTGTTTTTT. It yields the protein CASSAEGSGELFF.

The V call is TRBV5-1, the J call TRBJ2-2; unclear D gene. The CDR3 runs 15 residues. With 0 bases removed from V and 2 bases from J, the gap between germline ends came to 8 bases. CDR1 is SGHRS and CDR2 is YFSETQ in the germline V gene. The CDR3 is CASSLAERNTGELFF. The CDR3 nucleotides are TGCGCCAGCAGCTTGGCCGAGCGCAACACCGGGGAGCTGTTTTTT.

This clone was observed a few times. The rearrangement uses TRBV6-4 and TRBJ2-3, with 7 nucleotides matching TRBD2. Germline CDR1 MRHNA, CDR2 SNTAGT. CDR3 length: 15 amino acids. V lost 2 bases, J lost 2 bases, and 4 bases stayed unmatched. This chain's CDR3 is CASSDRGGATDTQYF. The CDR3 region has the DNA TGTGCCAGCAGTGACAGGGGAGGGGCCACAGATACGCAGTATTTT.

This clone has just a few counts. This rearrangement joins TRBV6-6 to TRBJ1-1, with 8 bases fitting TRBD1. V gave up 4 bases and J gave up 0 bases; unmatched junction bases: 4. The length of the CDR3 is 15 residues. Germline CDR1 is MNHNY and CDR2 is SVGAGI (reference sequence). Here the CDR3 reads CASSSVTGVNTEAFF. The CDR3 DNA reads TGTGCCAGCAGTTCCGTGACAGGGGTGAACACTGAAGCTTTCTTT.

This chain uses TRBV7-6 with TRBJ2-1; TRBD2 matches at 12 bases. V shed 5 bases, J shed 8 bases, and the junction held 10 bases outside the gene matches. The CDR3 loop spans 16 amino acids. Germline CDR1 and CDR2: SGHVS and FNYEAQ. The CDR3 loop reads CASSLGAGLAGYEQFF. The CDR3 bases are TGTGCCAGCAGCCTGGGGGCTGGACTAGCGGGATATGAGCAGTTCTTC.

The chain uses TRBV6-2 or TRBV6-3 and TRBJ2-1, with 14 bases fitting TRBD2. The germline V gene encodes CDR1 MNHEY and CDR2 SVGEGT. V dropped 0 bases and J dropped 7; count of bases not matched to a gene: 8. The CDR3 extends over 18 amino acids. For the CDR3, the DNA is TGTGCCAGCAGTTACTCGAGCATGGGACTAGCGGGAGAAAATGAGCAGTTCTTC. It encodes CASSYSSMGLAGENEQFF.

The chain carries TRBV14 and TRBJ1-5; D call uncertain. CDR1 is SGHDN, CDR2 FVKESK, per germline. There are 11 residues in the CDR3. V was pared by 5 bases and J by 6 bases, with 5 bases between. The CDR3 reads CASSGTQPQHF. CDR3 sequence (DNA): TGTGCCAGCAGCGGCACTCAGCCCCAGCATTTT.

The V and J genes are TRBV4-1 and TRBJ2-2; possibly TRBD2 for D (5 bases). Deletions cut 0 bases from V and 6 bases from J, with 11 bases between. The CDR3 contains 15 residues. Germline V gene lookup returns CDR1 MGHRA and CDR2 YSYEKL. The CDR3 bases are TGCGCCAGCAGCCAAGATCGGTGGGAGCCCGGGGAGCTGTTTTTT. Its protein product is CASSQDRWEPGELFF.

The genes are TRBV4-2 and TRBJ2-7; 8 nucleotides match TRBD2. Germline V gene sequence: CDR1 LGHNA, CDR2 YNFKEQ. This CDR3 comprises 16 residues. V dropped 0 bases and J dropped 7; count of bases not matched to a gene: 11. The CDR3 DNA follows: TGTGCCAGCAGCCAAGATAAATCTAGCGGGCTTTGGGAGCAGTACTTC. It translates to CASSQDKSSGLWEQYF.